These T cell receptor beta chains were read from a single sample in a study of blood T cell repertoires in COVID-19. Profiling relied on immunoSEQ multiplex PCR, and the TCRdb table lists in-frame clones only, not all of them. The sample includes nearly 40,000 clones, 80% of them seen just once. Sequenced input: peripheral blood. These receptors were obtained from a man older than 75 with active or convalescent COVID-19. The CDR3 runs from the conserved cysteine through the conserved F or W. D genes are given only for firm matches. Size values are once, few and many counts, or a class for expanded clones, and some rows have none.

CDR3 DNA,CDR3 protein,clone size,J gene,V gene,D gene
TGCGCCAGCGGTTCAGGTCCCCTTGGCACCGGGGAGCTGTTTTTT,CASGSGPLGTGELFF,NA,TRBJ2-2,TRBV4-1,NA
TGTGCCAGCAACTTCGGTTTTTTGGATGAGCAGTTCTTC,CASNFGFLDEQFF,NA,TRBJ2-1,TRBV7-2,NA
TGTGCCAGCAGTTTATCTAGCGGGGGGTATCTCCAGTACTTC,CASSLSSGGYLQYF,NA,TRBJ2-5,TRBV28,TRBD2
TGCAGCGTTGTGCAGGGACAGGGCAGCGATGAGCAGTTCTTC,CSVVQGQGSDEQFF,NA,TRBJ2-1,TRBV29-1,TRBD1
TGTGCCAGCAGCCAAGACACAATCTCCTACGAGCAGTACTTC,CASSQDTISYEQYF,NA,TRBJ2-7,TRBV11-2,NA
TGTGCCAGCAGCCTATGGATTTTTTCGGAGTCAGATACGCAGTATTTT,CASSLWIFSESDTQYF,NA,TRBJ2-3,TRBV5-4,NA
TGTGCCAGCACAGGGGTAGCTGGAAACACCATATATTTT,CASTGVAGNTIYF,NA,TRBJ1-3,TRBV2,NA
TGTGCCAGCAACCAGGACAGGGGGCGTTACGAGCAGTACTTC,CASNQDRGRYEQYF,NA,TRBJ2-7,TRBV6-5,TRBD1
TGTGCCAGCAGTTTCCCCCGAGCATCCGAGAACACTGAAGCTTTCTTT,CASSFPRASENTEAFF,NA,TRBJ1-1,TRBV28,NA
TGTGCCAGCAGTTTGGGGGCGGGCACCGGGGAGCTGTTTTTT,CASSLGAGTGELFF,NA,TRBJ2-2,TRBV28,NA
TGTGCCAGCGAGGGAGAGCAGAACACTGAAGCTTTCTTT,CASEGEQNTEAFF,NA,TRBJ1-1,TRBV2,NA
TGTGCCAGTAGGACAATGGACAGAAACTGTTGCTTCTTT,CASRTMDRNCCFF,few,TRBJ1-1,TRBV19,NA
TGTGCTAGTGGCGCGAATCGGGTCCCGAGATGTCATCAGCCCCAGCATTTT,CASGANRVPRCHQPQHF,NA,TRBJ1-5,TRBV12-5,NA
TGTGCCAGCAGCTTAATGGGGGCGGGGGATGTAGATCAGCCCCAGCATTTT,CASSLMGAGDVDQPQHF,few,TRBJ1-5,TRBV7-6,NA
TGTGCCAGCAGCCACCCCCCGGGGGCGGGAGGGCCCCACAATGAGCAGTTCTTC,CASSHPPGAGGPHNEQFF,NA,TRBJ2-1,TRBV3-1/TRBV3-2,TRBD2
TGTGCCAGCAGCCAAGATTGGACAACTAACTATGGCTACACCTTC,CASSQDWTTNYGYTF,NA,TRBJ1-2,TRBV14,NA
TGTGCCAGTAGTATCCGAGACCCCTTCGGGGAGACCCAGTACTTC,CASSIRDPFGETQYF,NA,TRBJ2-5,TRBV19,NA
TGTGCCAGCAGTACCACCCTAGGAGGTGGCCAAGAGACCCAGTACTTC,CASSTTLGGGQETQYF,NA,TRBJ2-5,TRBV7-8,NA
TGTGCCAGCAGCCAACAGGGCCATACTAGGTACAATGAGCAGTTCTTC,CASSQQGHTRYNEQFF,NA,TRBJ2-1,TRBV7-3,NA
TGTGCCAGCAGCCGAACATGGGACAGGGAATATAGCAATCAGCCCCAGCATTTT,CASSRTWDREYSNQPQHF,NA,TRBJ1-5,TRBV5-4,TRBD1
TGTGCCAGCAGCCGGGACTCCGGATTTGTCTACGAGCAGTACTTC,CASSRDSGFVYEQYF,NA,TRBJ2-7,TRBV5-4,NA
TGTGCCAGTAGTATGAGGGCAGGGAGGGGCACAGATACGCAGTATTTT,CASSMRAGRGTDTQYF,once,TRBJ2-3,TRBV19,TRBD2
TGTGCCAGCAGGGCTGGGGACAGCAGCACAGATACGCAGTATTTT,CASRAGDSSTDTQYF,few,TRBJ2-3,TRBV27,TRBD1
TGTGCCAGCAGCCAAGGTAGACTCGATGGCTACACCTTC,CASSQGRLDGYTF,NA,TRBJ1-2,TRBV28,NA
TGTGCCTGGAGTACCCCCGGGACTAGCGGGGGTCGAGAGCAGTTCTTC,CAWSTPGTSGGREQFF,NA,TRBJ2-1,TRBV30,TRBD2
TGTGCCAGTCGTTTAGGGGCGACGGACTACAATGAGCAGTTCTTC,CASRLGATDYNEQFF,NA,TRBJ2-1,TRBV19,NA
TGTGCCAGCAGTCCAGGCGGGGGGCCTGAAGCTTTCTTT,CASSPGGGPEAFF,NA,TRBJ1-1,TRBV28,NA
TGCGCCAGCAGTCAATCGAGGGACAGAGACTATGGCTACACCTTC,CASSQSRDRDYGYTF,few,TRBJ1-2,TRBV23-1,TRBD1
TGCGCCAGCAGCTTGGCCCCTCGGGGGGCCTACAATGAGCAGTTCTTC,CASSLAPRGAYNEQFF,NA,TRBJ2-1,TRBV5-1,TRBD2
TGCGCCAGCAGCTCTGGCCCCCCTAACTATGGCTACACCTTC,CASSSGPPNYGYTF,NA,TRBJ1-2,TRBV5-1,NA
TGTGCCAGCAGCGAAGGGACAGGGGCGGTAGGTGAAAAACTGTTTTTT,CASSEGTGAVGEKLFF,NA,TRBJ1-4,TRBV2,TRBD1
TGTGCCAGCACCCCGGCAGATAAAAACGAGCAGTACTTC,CASTPADKNEQYF,NA,TRBJ2-7,TRBV6-2/TRBV6-3,NA
TGTGCCAGCAGCTTGGCCGGGAGGGCAGCGGGAGGTGAGACCCAGTACTTC,CASSLAGRAAGGETQYF,NA,TRBJ2-5,TRBV5-4,TRBD2
TGTGCCAGCAGCGCCTACAGGGGACCCGTGAACACTGAAGCTTTCTTT,CASSAYRGPVNTEAFF,NA,TRBJ1-1,TRBV7-8,TRBD1
TGTGCCAGCAGTAGGACAGCCCCCACTGAAGCTTTCTTT,CASSRTAPTEAFF,once,TRBJ1-1,TRBV27,NA
TGTGCCAGCAGGTCACCTGACAGGGAAGATGGCTCACCCCTCCACTTT,CASRSPDREDGSPLHF,NA,TRBJ1-6,TRBV9,TRBD1
TGTGCCAGCAGCCCGACCCCGGGCACCGGGGAGCTGTTTTTT,CASSPTPGTGELFF,NA,TRBJ2-2,TRBV6-4,NA
TGTGCCAGCAGCCCGACAGTATATAGCAATCAGCCCCAGCATTTT,CASSPTVYSNQPQHF,medium-sized,TRBJ1-5,TRBV27,NA
TGTGCCAGCAGTTCCCCGGGACAGGGGTGGGAGCAGTACTTC,CASSSPGQGWEQYF,few,TRBJ2-7,TRBV28,TRBD1
TGTGCCAGCAGTCTCCGACACGACACTGAAGCTTTCTTT,CASSLRHDTEAFF,NA,TRBJ1-1,TRBV12-3/TRBV12-4,NA
TGTGCCAGCAGCCAAGAGCGCAGGGTGGTCACCTTC,CASSQERRVVTF,once,TRBJ1-2,TRBV3-1/TRBV3-2,NA
TGTGCCACCAGTGCTCAGGGATTCTTCGAGCAGTACTTC,CATSAQGFFEQYF,NA,TRBJ2-7,TRBV24-1,NA
TGCGCCAGCAGCTTGGCCATTACAGGGGGCAACACAGATACGCAGTATTTT,CASSLAITGGNTDTQYF,NA,TRBJ2-3,TRBV5-1,TRBD1
TGTGCCAGCGGCACAGGGAGCTCCTACAATGAGCAGTTCTTC,CASGTGSSYNEQFF,NA,TRBJ2-1,TRBV2,NA
TGTGCCATCAGTGAGTCGAGGGGAGGAGGTCTTTCGAGCACTGAAGCTTTCTTT,CAISESRGGGLSSTEAFF,NA,TRBJ1-1,TRBV10-3,NA
TGTGCCAGCAGCACCTCGACAGGGAGCACTGAAGCTTTCTTT,CASSTSTGSTEAFF,once,TRBJ1-1,TRBV13,TRBD1
TGTGCCACCAGCGGTGTTGGCACTGAAGCTTTCTTT,CATSGVGTEAFF,NA,TRBJ1-1,TRBV24-1,NA
TGTGCCAGCAGTTTGTCGGCGGGGTCCAATCAGCCCCAGCATTTT,CASSLSAGSNQPQHF,NA,TRBJ1-5,TRBV27,NA
TGTGCCAGTAGTATATTCAGGGAAGGCAATCAGCCCCAGCATTTT,CASSIFREGNQPQHF,NA,TRBJ1-5,TRBV19,NA
TGTGCCAGCAGCTGGACTAGCGGGCGGAACACCGGGGAGCTGTTTTTT,CASSWTSGRNTGELFF,NA,TRBJ2-2,TRBV7-6,TRBD2